A selection of T cell receptor beta chains follows, all from one sample in a study of T cell responses to AZD1222 COVID-19 vaccine. Measured with immunoSEQ multiplex PCR; TCRdb has only the in-frame clones, and not every one. This table holds around 220,000 clones, approximately 94% found once. The sequences come from peripheral blood, collected 28 days after the second dose of the MenACWY control vaccine. Source of these receptors: an adult who received the MenACWY meningococcal vaccine as a control. Each CDR3 is given without its conserved first and last residue.

cdr3_length	v_call	j_call	cdr3_aa
13	TRBV27	TRBJ2-1	ASSFFPGVNNEQF
9	TRBV28	TRBJ2-7	ASSSSTWEY
12	TRBV14	TRBJ2-1	ASSQGLGGNEQF
12	TRBV5-1	TRBJ1-1	ASSIQGVNTEAF
11	TRBV28	TRBJ1-6	ASSPAGTRPLH
12	TRBV27	TRBJ2-1	ASSLAGGTNEQF
14	TRBV6-5	TRBJ2-7	ASSYLFQGESYEQY
14	TRBV3-1/TRBV3-2	TRBJ1-5	ASSQENPLSNQPQH
13	TRBV2	TRBJ1-5	ASSPGQYVGQPQH
11	TRBV4-3	TRBJ1-4	ASGQGINEKLF
17	TRBV4-2	TRBJ1-4	ASSRPPGGAAGLNEKLF
11	TRBV6-2/TRBV6-3	TRBJ2-7	ASSSAGGPLQY
10	TRBV27	TRBJ1-6	ASSYRDSPLH
9	TRBV5-1	TRBJ2-1	ASSFGGEQF
9	TRBV20-1	TRBJ2-7	SAPESYEQY
14	TRBV7-9	TRBJ2-7	ASSLALAGPDGEQY
14	TRBV6-1	TRBJ2-2	ASSDRLAGHTGELF
11	TRBV14	TRBJ2-1	ASSQVWSGEQF
20	TRBV9	TRBJ2-7	ANNLTYEQYFGPGTSVGEQY
13	TRBV18	TRBJ2-6	ASSPSGSGANVLT
11	TRBV11-2	TRBJ2-5	ASSPTGEETQY
11	TRBV5-4	TRBJ2-7	ASSLEGTYEQY
11	TRBV12-3/TRBV12-4	TRBJ1-2	ASSRDRNYGYT
13	TRBV11-2	TRBJ1-5	ASSPGTGGLQPQH
13	TRBV4-1	TRBJ1-1	ASSPNFEGNTEAF
11	TRBV28	TRBJ1-4	AATGGDVEKLF
12	TRBV3-1/TRBV3-2	TRBJ2-3	ASSQGLAADTQY
12	TRBV28	TRBJ1-6	ASSLGLDNSPLH
13	TRBV19	TRBJ2-2	ATRLAGGSTGELF
10	TRBV19	TRBJ2-5	ASSGLGETQY
15	TRBV9	TRBJ2-1	ASSVGLAGVSYNEQF
11	TRBV27	TRBJ2-5	ASSPRGRETQY
13	TRBV4-1	TRBJ1-4	ASSQVDRTNEKLF
10	TRBV5-1	TRBJ2-1	ASSSTRDEQF
14	TRBV11-2	TRBJ2-3	ASSLGDSLYTDTQY
14	TRBV9	TRBJ2-3	ASSAIQGAGGDTQY
13	TRBV5-4	TRBJ1-4	ASSLEGTANEKLF
12	TRBV18	TRBJ1-2	ASSPSGGNYGYT
15	TRBV10-3	TRBJ2-1	AISERRDRGDFNEQF
10	TRBV11-3	TRBJ1-1	ATTTGHTEAF
14	TRBV14	TRBJ1-2	ASSLIPGTDISYDT
13	TRBV4-1	TRBJ1-4	ASSQDLGGYEKLF
10	TRBV30	TRBJ1-2	AEGDRGYGYT
12	TRBV9	TRBJ1-2	ASSPDITNYGYT
13	TRBV6-2/TRBV6-3	TRBJ1-5	ASSYFAGTGQPQH
13	TRBV12-5	TRBJ1-2	ASGRGQAQGDGYT
10	TRBV6-1	TRBJ1-1	ASSDDSFGAF
13	TRBV4-3	TRBJ2-7	ASSQRQGTSYEQY
15	TRBV4-3	TRBJ2-1	ASSQDLGQDSYNEQF
12	TRBV27	TRBJ1-1	ASSLEQTNTEAF
13	TRBV7-9	TRBJ2-1	ASSQKPGGRWEQF
18	TRBV19	TRBJ2-2	ASSKRLAGGPDTNTGELF
12	TRBV15	TRBJ1-2	ATSRSVGGDGYT
13	TRBV6-5	TRBJ1-1	ASSYSGRMNTEAF
13	TRBV5-8	TRBJ2-7	ASSLGQVNSYEQY
11	TRBV19	TRBJ2-5	ASSIDLDGRSH
11	TRBV4-1	TRBJ2-1	ASRHGLVNEQF
14	TRBV5-8	TRBJ2-1	ASSSPGPMLDNEQF
12	TRBV9	TRBJ1-6	ASSPAGVGSPLH
9	TRBV20-1	TRBJ2-1	SARGMALGF